This TCR beta chain is from a study of blood T cell repertoires in COVID-19 (dated by TCRdb to 2018 to 2020). Regarding the complete study: Samples covering the acute and convalescent phases of COVID-19 were provided by collaborators in the United States, Italy and Spain. The samples were drawn from the first 160 participants of the ongoing ImmuneRACE study and from about 1,200 subjects provided by 6 global collaborators. Sample metadata almost always included a de-identified subject ID, COVID-19 status, age in years and sex. The prospective study material was composed of cDNA or gDNA derived from T cells, B-cell-depleted T cells, or PBMCs. Where available, HLA class I and class II types were taken from metadata supplied by the sample provider and were not determined by assay-based typing. Subjects who had been exposed to COVID-19, were actively infected with it, or had recovered from it provided the deeply sampled blood TCRbeta repertoires that made up the dataset. A freely available public database, intended as a resource for researchers studying the immune response to SARS-CoV-2, is where the repertoires were released. Overall results and qualifications from the work: The quantity of clinical and demographic metadata differed by source and by participant and was supplied without curation.

There are 15 amino acids in the CDR3, from cysteine to phenylalanine inclusive. Only the CDR3 region is kept as DNA, spanning 45 bases read in frame from base 1. The V end gives up 6 bases and the J end 5 bases, leaving 10 bases in the junction not matched to a gene. CDR1 is given as SGHTA and CDR2 as FQGNSA, both from the germline V gene. In Seattle, one collaborating source enrolled patients while the infection was active and tracked those patients longitudinally over the course of disease. Each collaborating institution followed its own protocols to collect whole blood in K2EDTA tubes. Collaborator samples were shipped for TCRbeta analysis as frozen whole blood, isolated PBMCs, or DNA extracted from either sample type. TCRbeta CDR3 regions were amplified from genomic DNA by means of the immunoSEQ Assay, a bias-controlled multiplex PCR. The published analysis was carried out like this. The number of nucleated cells in each sample was estimated by amplification of reference gene primers within the assay. To quantify the absolute abundance of each unique TCRbeta CDR3 rearrangement, sequence reads were collapsed and filtered. For each sample, productive Simpson clonality was calculated by taking the square root of Simpson's diversity index across productive rearrangements. The table was pulled from immuneACCESS by TCRdb, which kept in-frame rearrangements only. Such tables lose some clones; where checked, under half of the loss comes from unresolved V genes, and the rest has no known cause. D and trimming come from the DNA, and the V and J calls and clone size come from that table. The sample records about 120,000 clones, 85% to 90% of which are singletons. The leading ten clones occupy about 3.8% of the sample.

To note about this clone: The target of this receptor is not known. Base qualities are not at hand, and no much larger clone is one base apart.

Sequenced material: peripheral blood. The receptor was derived from a woman aged 60-75 years with COVID-19, enrolled during active disease. The rearranged segments are TRBV7-2 and TRBJ2-4; 7 bases in the junction line up with TRBD2. In nucleotides, the sequence is TGTGCCAGCAGGCCAGGGTTGGGAGGGGAAAACATTCAGTACTTC. Its amino acids are CASRPGLGGENIQYF.